This T cell receptor (beta chain) was recovered during a study of cytomegalovirus exposure and HLA in healthy donors. Study-wide points: The study labeled 164 TCR beta chains cytomegalovirus-associated. Whilst most TCR sequences proved rare, a subset of public TCRs occurred across many donors.

Method: immunoSEQ multiplex PCR; TCRdb's copy keeps in-frame clones and lacks some. The sample has roughly 100,000 clones; 88% are singletons. Comments on this clone: As yet, its antigen is unknown.

CDR1 and CDR2 from the germline V gene are SNHLY and FYNNEI. The CDR3 runs 13 residues. V lost 9 bases, J lost 3 bases, and 7 bases stayed unmatched. This sequence originates from a woman aged 18-35 years in good health and CMV-seropositive. The source material was PBMCs. The rearrangement links TRBV2 to TRBJ1-1; 7 bases match TRBD1. The CDR3 DNA is TGTGCCAGAGTTGCACAGGGGTACACTGAAGCTTTCTTT. Protein sequence: CARVAQGYTEAFF.